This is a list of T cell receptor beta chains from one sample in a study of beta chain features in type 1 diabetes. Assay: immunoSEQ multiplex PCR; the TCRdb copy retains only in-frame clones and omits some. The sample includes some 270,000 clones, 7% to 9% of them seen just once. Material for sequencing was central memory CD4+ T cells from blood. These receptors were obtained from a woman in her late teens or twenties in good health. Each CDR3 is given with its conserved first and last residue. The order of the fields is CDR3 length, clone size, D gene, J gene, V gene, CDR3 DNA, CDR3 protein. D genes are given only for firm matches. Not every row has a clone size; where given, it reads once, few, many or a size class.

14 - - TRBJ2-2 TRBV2 TGTGCCAGCAGTGTTGGGATAAACACCGGGGAGCTGTTTTTT CASSVGINTGELFF
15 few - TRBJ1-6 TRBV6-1 TGTGCCAGCAGCGCCCGGGGGGCTCAGAATTCACCCCTCCACTTT CASSARGAQNSPLHF
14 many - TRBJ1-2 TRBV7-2 TGTGCCAGCAGCCCGAGCCGGGACATTCATGGCTACACCTTC CASSPSRDIHGYTF
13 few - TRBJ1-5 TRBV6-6 TGTGCCAGCAGTTCTACAGGGATTCAGCCCCAGCATTTT CASSSTGIQPQHF
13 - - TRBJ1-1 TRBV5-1 TGCGCCAGCAGCTTGAAAGGGGACACTGAAGCTTTCTTT CASSLKGDTEAFF
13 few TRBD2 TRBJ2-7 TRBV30 TGTGCCTGGTCAACATGGGGGAGGGACCCGCAGTACTTC CAWSTWGRDPQYF
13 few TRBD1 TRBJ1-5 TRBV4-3 TGCGCCAGCAGCCCACAGGGGGGACAGCCCCAGCATTTT CASSPQGGQPQHF
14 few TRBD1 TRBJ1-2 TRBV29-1 TGCAGCGCTCAACAACAGGGGTCCTCCTATGGCTACACCTTC CSAQQQGSSYGYTF
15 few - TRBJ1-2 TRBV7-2 TGTGCCAGCAGCTTCGACAGTTCCGGGACCTATGGCTACACCTTC CASSFDSSGTYGYTF
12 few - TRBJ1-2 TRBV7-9 TGTGCCAGCAGCTCGACAGAGGCCGGCTACACCTTC CASSSTEAGYTF
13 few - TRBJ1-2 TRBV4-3 TGCGCCAGCAGCCAAGATCTTGGCGGAGGCTACACCTTC CASSQDLGGGYTF
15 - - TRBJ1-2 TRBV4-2 TGTGCCAGCAGCCGGGGGATGGCGGGGGACGGTGGCTACACCTTC CASSRGMAGDGGYTF
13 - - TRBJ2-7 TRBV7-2 TGTGCCAGCAGCTTTGACTTTTTATACGAGCAGTACTTC CASSFDFLYEQYF
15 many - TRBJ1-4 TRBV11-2 TGTGCCAGCAGCTTAGCAGCTAGCGGGGGTGAAAAACTGTTTTTT CASSLAASGGEKLFF
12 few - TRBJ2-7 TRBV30 TGTGCCTGGAGTGTAAGGACGTGGGAGCAGTACTTC CAWSVRTWEQYF
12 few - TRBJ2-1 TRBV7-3 TGTGCCAGCAGCTTAATTTCAGACAAGCAGTTCTTC CASSLISDKQFF
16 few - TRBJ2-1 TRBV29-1 TGCAGCGTTGATCCCCAACTAGCCGCCTCTTATAATGAGCAGTTCTTC CSVDPQLAASYNEQFF
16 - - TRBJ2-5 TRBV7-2 TGTGCCAGCAGCTCTTTTACGGGAGCCGCCCGTGAGACCCAGTACTTC CASSSFTGAARETQYF
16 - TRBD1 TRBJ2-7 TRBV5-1 TGCGCCAGCAGCAGGGGGACAGGGGGCGCTTCGTCCGAGCAGTACTTC CASSRGTGGASSEQYF
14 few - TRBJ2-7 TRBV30 TGTGCCTGGTCCAGTCCCTACGGCCTTCGCGAGCAGTACTTC CAWSSPYGLREQYF
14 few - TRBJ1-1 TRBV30 TGTGCCTGGAGTCGCAGGTGGCAGGGTGGCGAAGCTTTCTTT CAWSRRWQGGEAFF
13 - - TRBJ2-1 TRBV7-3 TGTGCCAGCAGCCCCGGGACATTAGATGAGCAGTTCTTC CASSPGTLDEQFF
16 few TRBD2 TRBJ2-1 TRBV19 TGTGCCAGTAGTACCACCGGGACTATACGACACAATGAGCAGTTCTTC CASSTTGTIRHNEQFF
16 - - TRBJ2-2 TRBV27 TGTGCCAGCAGTTTAGGCCCCCAGGTCCCAACCGGGGAGCTGTTTTTT CASSLGPQVPTGELFF
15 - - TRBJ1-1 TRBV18 TGTGCCAGCTCACCACGGATGGGAGAGAACACTGAAGCTTTCTTT CASSPRMGENTEAFF
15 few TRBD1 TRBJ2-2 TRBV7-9 TGTGCCAGCAGCTTTTTTTCAGGGGGAACCGGGGAGCTGTTTTTT CASSFFSGGTGELFF
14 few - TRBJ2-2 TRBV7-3 TGTGCCAGCAGCTACATAGCAGGGACCGGGGAGCTGTTTTTT CASSYIAGTGELFF
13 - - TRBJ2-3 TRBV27 TGTGCCACCGTGGCCCGGGGCACAGATACGCAGTATTTT CATVARGTDTQYF
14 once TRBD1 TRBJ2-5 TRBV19 TGTGCCAGTAGTCCTGGGACAGGGGGCAAGACCCAGTACTTC CASSPGTGGKTQYF
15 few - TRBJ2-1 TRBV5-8 TGTGCCAGCAGCTTGGGATTTAGCTCCTACAATGAGCAGTTCTTC CASSLGFSSYNEQFF
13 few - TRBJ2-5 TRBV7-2 TGTGCCAGCAGCTTAGTTCAGTACGGGACCCAGTACTTC CASSLVQYGTQYF
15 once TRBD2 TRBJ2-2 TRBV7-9 TGTGCCAGCAGCTTAGGGGCAGCGGGGACCGGGGAGCTGTTTTTT CASSLGAAGTGELFF
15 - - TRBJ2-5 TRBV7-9 TGTGCCAGCAGCTTAGGTGCGGGCGTGGGAGAGACCCAGTACTTC CASSLGAGVGETQYF
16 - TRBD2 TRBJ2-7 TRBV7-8 TGTGCCAGCAGCCCGGCCGGACTAGCGGGATCCTACGAGCAGTACTTC CASSPAGLAGSYEQYF
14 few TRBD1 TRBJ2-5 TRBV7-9 TGTGCCAGCAGCGGCTCCGACAGGGGTGAGACCCAGTACTTC CASSGSDRGETQYF
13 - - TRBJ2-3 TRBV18 TGTGCCAGCTCACCACTCGGGGGAGATACGCAGTATTTT CASSPLGGDTQYF
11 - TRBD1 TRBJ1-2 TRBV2 TGTGCCAGCAGAGACAGGGTCGGCTACACCTTC CASRDRVGYTF
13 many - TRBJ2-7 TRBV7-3 TGTGCCAGCAGCCTCACGAGGGACTACGAGCAGTACTTC CASSLTRDYEQYF
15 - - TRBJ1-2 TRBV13 TGTGCCAGCAGCTTACGGGGGGAGGCTAACTATGGCTACACCTTC CASSLRGEANYGYTF
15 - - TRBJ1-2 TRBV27 TGTGCCAGCAGTTTATCCTCTGGGGGGCTCATCGGCTACACCTTC CASSLSSGGLIGYTF
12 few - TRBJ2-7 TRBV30 TGTGCCTGGAGTCAGAGCGATTACGAGCAGTACTTC CAWSQSDYEQYF
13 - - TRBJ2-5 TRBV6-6 TGTGCCAGCAGTCCAGACAGGGAGGTGACCCAGTACTTC CASSPDREVTQYF
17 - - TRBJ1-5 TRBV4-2 TGTGCCAGCAGCCAAGATGGGTCACGTGGAGGCAATCAGCCCCAGCATTTT CASSQDGSRGGNQPQHF
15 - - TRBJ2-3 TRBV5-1 TGCGCCAGCAGCTTAACGGGGGCCCGCACAGATACGCAGTATTTT CASSLTGARTDTQYF
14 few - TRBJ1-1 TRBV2 TGTGCCAGCATCGCACAGACTATCAACACTGAAGCTTTCTTT CASIAQTINTEAFF
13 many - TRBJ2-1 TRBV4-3 TGCGCCAGCAGCCAAGATTTCACGGCCAGGGTTGTCTTC CASSQDFTARVVF
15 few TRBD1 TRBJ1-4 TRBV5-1 TGCGCCAGCAGCGGGACAGGGGGAGCTAATGAAAAACTGTTTTTT CASSGTGGANEKLFF
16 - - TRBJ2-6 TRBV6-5 TGTGCCAGCAGTTACGACAGCTCCTCTGGGGCCAACGTCCTGACTTTC CASSYDSSSGANVLTF